A selection of T cell receptor beta chains follows, all from one sample in a study of blood T cell repertoires in COVID-19. Assay used: immunoSEQ multiplex PCR; TCRdb lists only in-frame clones, some missing. The sample has about 220,000 clones; roughly 85% are singletons. Source material: peripheral blood. These receptors were obtained from a woman aged 80 or over with acute or convalescent COVID-19. The CDR3 runs from the conserved cysteine through the conserved F or W.

CASSLLTGNYEQYF | TRBV5-1
CASSDLKRGTNQPQHF | TRBV6-1
CASSFGGTSGSTQYF | TRBV27
CASSRERGTEAFF | TRBV19
CASTPRLTSGGNTIYF | TRBV19
CATSDRDRGEQFF | TRBV24-1
CSAYRETGYTF | TRBV20-1
CRVLPSELAKNIQYF | TRBV29-1
CASTDPGGTGGYEQYF | TRBV5-4
CASSHSGTGKGYTF | TRBV11-3
CASSSGTAYEQYF | TRBV5-6
CASSQRSGPSYEQYF | TRBV3-1/TRBV3-2
CSVEDFSSGVGAFF | TRBV29-1